This entry lists 30 T cell receptor beta chains sequenced from one sample in a study of blood T cell repertoires in COVID-19. Sequenced by immunoSEQ multiplex PCR; TCRdb stores in-frame clones only, minus some. The sample carries under 150,000 clones, nearly 90% recorded once. Sequencing was performed on peripheral blood. The receptors were gathered from a woman in her 70s who had recovered from COVID-19.

Here the CDR3 DNA reads TGTGCCAGCAGCTTAGTAGCGGAGACCCAGTACTTC. Translating it yields CASSLVAETQYF. The genes are TRBV11-3 and TRBJ2-5, with a tentative D call TRBD2 (5 bases). Germline V CDR1 and CDR2: SGHNT, YENEEA. CDR3 length equals 12 residues. V was clipped by 1 base and J by 5 bases, with 5 bases between them.

The gene calls are TRBV5-1 and TRBJ2-1; no reliable D call. This CDR3 is 17 amino acids long. Deletions cut 0 bases from V and 1 base from J, with 14 bases between. Germline V gene lookup returns CDR1 SGHRS and CDR2 YFSETQ. This chain's CDR3 is CASSLVPPSLSYNEQFF. DNA of the CDR3: TGCGCCAGCAGCTTGGTCCCCCCCTCCCTTTCCTACAATGAGCAGTTCTTC.

CDR3 coding DNA: TGTGCCAGCAAGGCAGGGGACAATCAGCCCCAGCATTTT. Translation: CASKAGDNQPQHF. This chain joins TRBV6-6 and TRBJ1-5, with D possibly TRBD1 on 6 matching bases. This CDR3 region has 13 residues. V was pared by 7 bases and J by 3 bases, with 10 bases between. Per germline, CDR1 MNHNY and CDR2 SVGAGI (reference sequence).

The V gene is TRBV28, the J gene TRBJ1-2; the match to TRBD1 covers 10 bases. The CDR3 loop spans 15 amino acids. CDR1 and CDR2 from the germline V gene are MDHEN and SYDVKM. Trimming removed 3 bases from V and 5 bases from J; junction bases left unmatched: 6. CDR3 in amino acids: CASSLSSGQGYGYTF. The CDR3 DNA follows: TGTGCCAGCAGTTTGTCCTCGGGACAGGGGTATGGCTACACCTTC.

This clone occurred a few times. The V call is TRBV11-2, the J call TRBJ2-7; 7 positions agree with TRBD2. The CDR3 sequence is 13 residues long. Germline loops: CDR1 SGHAT, CDR2 FQNNGV. J gave up 6 bases and V 4 bases, and 6 bases lay outside the gene matches. Here the CDR3 DNA reads TGTGCCAGCAGCTGGGCCGGGGGGTTCGAGCAGTACTTC. Translated, it gives CASSWAGGFEQYF.

This clone was found once. The V call is TRBV27, the J call TRBJ2-3, with D maybe TRBD2 (5 bases). This CDR3 comprises 13 residues. In germline, CDR1 is MNHEY, CDR2 SMNVEV (reference sequence). The V end lost 2 bases, the J end lost 7 bases, and 10 bases lay between the germline ends. CDR3 region: CASSLGSIHTQYF. Written as DNA, the CDR3 is TGTGCCAGCAGTTTAGGGAGCATTCATACGCAGTATTTT.

The table lists this clone with a count of one. The J gene is TRBJ2-7, the V gene TRBV28, with TRBD1 matching over 8 bases. Trimming at V came to 6 bases and at J to 2 bases, leaving 3 bases not matched to a gene. This CDR3 spans 13 amino acids. The germline gives CDR1 MDHEN, CDR2 SYDVKM. The CDR3 DNA is TGTGCCAGCAGGACACAGGGGGCCTACGAGCAGTACTTC. Its protein product is CASRTQGAYEQYF.

V is TRBV6-2 or TRBV6-3 and J is TRBJ2-7; D is unresolved. The CDR3 totals 14 residues. Germline lookup yields CDR1 MNHEY and CDR2 SVGEGT. V dropped 0 bases and J dropped 5 bases, with 11 bases sitting between them. DNA of the CDR3: TGTGCCAGCAGTTACTCCCTGAGTCTCAACGAGCAGTACTTC. It specifies CASSYSLSLNEQYF.

The chain links TRBV6-5 to TRBJ1-5; D is undetermined. The CDR3 is 15 amino acids. With 5 bases removed from V and 0 bases from J, the gap between germline ends came to 11 bases. The germline V gene has CDR1 MNHEY and CDR2 SVGAGI. CDR3 in DNA: TGTGCCAGCAGTCCCGGGAGTTATAGCAATCAGCCCCAGCATTTT. Protein product: CASSPGSYSNQPQHF.

V gene TRBV2 combines with J gene TRBJ2-5; 7 nucleotides agree with TRBD2. The junction had 3 bases not matched to a gene; V was cut back by 1 base and J by 7 bases. CDR1 is SNHLY and CDR2 is FYNNEI in the germline V gene. The CDR3 is made up of 13 amino acids. In nucleotides, the CDR3 is TGTGCCAGCAGTGAAGAGTCTAGCGGGACCCAGTACTTC. Translating it yields CASSEESSGTQYF. Full variable domain (rest looked up from reference TRBV2 and TRBJ2-5): EPEVTQTPSHQVTQMGQEVILRCVPISNHLYFYWYRQILGQKVEFLVSFYNNEISEKSEIFDDQFSVERPDGSNFTLKIRSTKLEDSAMYFCASSEESSGTQYFGPGTRLLVL.

The chain carries TRBV4-2 and TRBJ2-3; TRBD2 aligns across 14 bases. Germline CDR1 reads LGHNA; CDR2 reads YNFKEQ. The CDR3 has 19 amino acids. The trim removed 2 bases at V and 0 bases at J, leaving 7 bases unmatched. CDR3 loop: CASSQLGTSGGRSTDTQYF. As DNA, the CDR3 is TGTGCCAGCAGCCAACTTGGGACTAGCGGGGGCCGTAGCACAGATACGCAGTATTTT.

The chain links TRBV12-5 to TRBJ1-2; D is unclear. This CDR3 region has 13 residues. V shed 7 bases and J shed 5 bases, with 14 bases lying between them. The germline gives CDR1 LGHNT, CDR2 FRNRAP. CDR3 in DNA: TGTGCTAGTGCCTTCGACCACGGGTATGGCTACACCTTC. It encodes CASAFDHGYGYTF.

The chain recombines TRBV19 with TRBJ2-3; D not certain. Trimming took off 1 base at V and 10 bases at J, with 9 bases between the two ends. The length of the CDR3 is 12 residues. Germline V lookup: CDR1 LNHDA, CDR2 SQIVND (reference sequence). In DNA, the CDR3 is TGTGCCAGTAGTATAGCGAGTAGTCCGCAGTATTTT. As protein: CASSIASSPQYF. The complete variable domain, with remaining parts taken from reference TRBV19 and TRBJ2-3, reads DGGITQSPKYLFRKEGQNVTLSCEQNLNHDAMYWYRQDPGQGLRLIYYSQIVNDFQKGDIAEGYSVSREKKESFPLTVTSAQKNPTAFYLCASSIASSPQYFGPGTRLTVL.

The J gene is TRBJ2-2, the V gene TRBV6-6; D possibly corresponds to TRBD2 (5 bases). The CDR3 contains 13 residues. The germline V gene has CDR1 MNHNY and CDR2 SVGAGI (reference sequence). V shed 5 bases and J shed 7 bases, with 11 bases lying between them. For the CDR3, the DNA is TGTGCCAGCAGTCCGCACAGCGGCGGGGAGCTGTTTTTT. Translated, it gives CASSPHSGGELFF.

V and J are TRBV2 and TRBJ1-6; maybe TRBD1 (5 bases). V was cut by 4 bases and J by 6 bases, with 10 bases left in between. CDR1 SNHLY and CDR2 FYNNEI come from the germline V gene. This CDR3 is built from 14 residues. CDR3 residues: CASSGRVANSPLHF. Written as DNA, the CDR3 is TGTGCCAGCAGTGGCAGGGTAGCTAATTCACCCCTCCACTTT.

This chain connects TRBV28 to TRBJ1-2; maybe TRBD1 (5 bases). This CDR3 is 14 amino acids long. V was trimmed by 3 bases and J by 9 bases, leaving 17 bases between them. CDR1 MDHEN and CDR2 SYDVKM come from the germline V gene. CDR3 in DNA: TGTGCCAGCAGTTTGTCCCAGGGTACTCGTAGCTACACCTTC. As protein: CASSLSQGTRSYTF.

The chain recombines TRBV27 with TRBJ1-2, with a tentative D call TRBD1 (6 bases). V lost 3 bases, J lost 6 bases, and 17 bases lay in between. Per germline, CDR1 MNHEY and CDR2 SMNVEV (reference sequence). The CDR3 totals 15 residues. The chain's CDR3 is CASSFGGRNWDGYTF. In DNA, the CDR3 is TGTGCCAGCAGTTTCGGGGGGCGGAATTGGGATGGCTACACCTTC.

The genes are TRBV15 and TRBJ2-3, with 8 nucleotides matching TRBD1. Germline V gene sequence: CDR1 LNHNV, CDR2 YYDKDF (reference sequence). The CDR3 totals 14 residues. The ends lost 3 bases at V and 1 base at J; junction bases unmatched: 0. In DNA, the CDR3 is TGTGCCACCAGCAGGACAGGGGGCACAGATACGCAGTATTTT. This sequence encodes CATSRTGGTDTQYF.

This clone was picked up one time. The V gene is TRBV3-1 (or the pseudogene TRBV3-2), the J gene TRBJ2-3, with 9 bases that match TRBD2. Trimming cost V 1 base and J 2 bases; bases outside gene matches: 1. The CDR3 has 15 amino acids. Germline CDR1 is LGHDT and CDR2 is YNNKEL (reference sequence). CDR3 residues: CASSQGGLATDTQYF. The CDR3 DNA reads TGTGCCAGCAGCCAAGGGGGACTAGCCACAGATACGCAGTATTTT.

J is TRBJ2-5 and V is TRBV24-1; 8 bases map to TRBD2. This CDR3 is built from 14 residues. Germline lookup yields CDR1 KGHDR and CDR2 SFDVKD. V shed 0 bases, J shed 4 bases, and the junction held 0 bases outside the gene matches. CDR3 loop: CATSDLLAGETQYF. The CDR3 bases are TGTGCCACCAGTGATTTGCTAGCGGGAGAGACCCAGTACTTC.

The gene calls are TRBV5-5 and TRBJ1-4, with TRBD1 identical over 9 bases. The CDR3 is made up of 15 amino acids. After removal of 4 bases from V and 4 bases from J, the junction contained 5 bases not matched to a gene. Germline CDR1 reads SGHKS; CDR2 reads YYEKEE (reference sequence). CDR3 in amino acids: CASSDRGDGNEKLFF. CDR3 nucleotide sequence: TGTGCCAGCAGCGACAGGGGGGACGGTAATGAAAAACTGTTTTTT. The full variable domain, with the rest looked up from reference TRBV5-5 and TRBJ1-4, is DAGVTQSPTHLIKTRGQQVTLRCSPISGHKSVSWYQQVLGQGPQFIFQYYEKEERGRGNFPDRFSARQFPNYSSELNVNALLLGDSALYLCASSDRGDGNEKLFFGSGTQLSVL.

The genes are TRBV6-5 and TRBJ1-4; 7 positions agree with TRBD1. Germline values: CDR1 MNHEY, CDR2 SVGAGI. The CDR3 is made up of 15 amino acids. The V and J ends lost 10 bases and 0 bases, in that order; junction bases with no gene match: 8. The CDR3 reads CATGGRSSTNEKLFF. As DNA, the CDR3 is TGTGCCACAGGGGGGAGGTCCTCAACTAATGAAAAACTGTTTTTT.

The genes are TRBV4-2 and TRBJ2-5, with TRBD2 identical over 11 bases. The CDR3 contains 17 residues. Losses at the gene ends were 3 bases for V and 1 base for J; bases not matched to a gene: 7. The germline CDR1 and CDR2 sequences are LGHNA and YNFKEQ. CDR3 nucleotide sequence: TGTGCCAGCAGCCAGCCCGGACTAGCGGGCCCCCAAGAGACCCAGTACTTC. This translates into CASSQPGLAGPQETQYF.

This sequence joins TRBV27 and TRBJ1-1, with no clear D. The CDR3 contains 13 residues. The V gene's germline CDR1 is MNHEY and CDR2 SMNVEV (reference sequence). Trimming pared 7 bases from V and 8 bases from J, leaving 17 bases between. Here the CDR3 reads CASTRLGFGEAFF. The CDR3 bases are TGTGCCAGCACCCGTTTGGGTTTCGGGGAAGCTTTCTTT.

The gene calls are TRBV5-1 and TRBJ2-1; 8 bases line up with TRBD1. The CDR3 spans 16 residues. The trim removed 4 bases at V and 0 bases at J, leaving 6 bases unmatched. The V gene's germline CDR1 is SGHRS and CDR2 YFSETQ. The chain's CDR3 is CASSPQGAASYNEQFF. CDR3 nucleotides: TGCGCCAGCAGCCCCCAGGGGGCAGCCTCCTACAATGAGCAGTTCTTC.

V and J are TRBV5-8 and TRBJ2-7, with D perhaps matching TRBD2 (6 bases). CDR3 length equals 18 residues. Germline V gene lookup returns CDR1 SGHTS and CDR2 YDEGEE. The ends were cut back, 0 bases at V and 0 bases at J, with 19 bases in the middle. CDR3: CASSLVGIRRGNSYEQYF. For the CDR3, the DNA is TGTGCCAGCAGCTTGGTGGGGATTAGGCGGGGCAACTCCTACGAGCAGTACTTC.

The V call is TRBV19, the J call TRBJ1-4; tentative D call: TRBD1 (5 bases). CDR1 is LNHDA, CDR2 SQIVND, per germline (reference sequence). The V gene lost 4 bases and the J gene lost 5 bases, with 17 bases spanning the gap. This CDR3 has 16 residues. The CDR3 coding sequence is TGTGCCAGTAGTACGCAGGGCCGTGCCACCAATGAAAAACTGTTTTTT. Encoded protein: CASSTQGRATNEKLFF.

CDR3 sequence: CASSPAREAEKLFF. The CDR3 DNA is TGTGCCAGCAGTCCAGCCAGGGAGGCTGAAAAACTGTTTTTT. V usage is TRBV2 and J usage is TRBJ1-4; the D gene is possibly TRBD1 (5 bases). CDR1 and CDR2 from the germline V gene are SNHLY and FYNNEI. V was pared by 5 bases and J by 7 bases, with 14 bases between. The CDR3 contains 14 residues.

The genes are TRBV2 and TRBJ2-1, with TRBD2 matching 12 bases. The length of the CDR3 is 14 residues. The germline gives CDR1 SNHLY, CDR2 FYNNEI. With V trimmed by 7 bases and J by 9 bases, 7 bases remained unmatched. CDR3 region: CASNRLAGVGEQFF. Written as DNA, the CDR3 is TGTGCCAGCAATCGACTAGCGGGAGTGGGTGAGCAGTTCTTC.

This chain links TRBV6-5 with TRBJ1-1; weak D call: TRBD1 (5 bases). CDR1 MNHEY and CDR2 SVGAGI come from the germline V gene. V lost 11 bases and J lost 1, with 17 bases in between. This CDR3 region has 14 residues. CDR3 residues: CAAGEVSPNTEAFF. The CDR3 DNA is TGTGCCGCGGGGGAGGTCTCGCCGAACACTGAAGCTTTCTTT.